The following is a T cell receptor (beta chain) sequence with its context. CDR3 length: 21 amino acids. With 3 bases clipped from V and 0 bases from J, the junction kept 18 bases outside the gene matches. Looked up from germline, CDR1 is SGHRS and CDR2 is YFSETQ. Authors' processing steps: Reference gene primer amplification in the assay estimated nucleated cell counts. The protocol was immunoSEQ multiplex PCR, while the TCRdb copy is restricted to in-frame clones and leaves out a portion. The V and J calls and clone size are taken from that table; D and trimming were inferred from the DNA. This table has 150,000 to 200,000 clones, approximately 81% appearing once. Participant ages covered roughly 18 to 89 years across 25 or so US areas. Membership in each cohort depended on participant-reported clinical history. This record belongs to a study of blood T cell repertoires in COVID-19. Study at large: COVID-19 samples, acute and convalescent, were from the United States, Italy and Spain.

The J gene is TRBJ2-1, the V gene TRBV5-1; 10 bases fit TRBD2. Sequenced: PBMCs or T cells enriched from blood (not recorded which). The receptor was isolated from a woman aged 40 to 55 with acute COVID-19. CDR3 DNA sequence: TGCGCCAGCAGCTCCCACCGTCTAGCGGGAGAAACCCTCAGCTCCTACAATGAGCAGTTCTTC. Its translation: CASSSHRLAGETLSSYNEQFF.